Presented here are 29 T cell receptor beta chains from one specimen sequenced in a study of blood T cell repertoires in COVID-19. Profiled with immunoSEQ multiplex PCR; TCRdb holds only in-frame clones, not every one. The sample has fewer than 55,000 clones, about four fifths seen once; the top ten hold roughly 7.1%. Sequencing was carried out using peripheral blood. All receptors come from a man between 65 and 85 years old with active COVID-19.

The chain recombines TRBV2 with TRBJ2-7; D remains unclear. The CDR3 contains 12 residues. V lost 6 bases to trimming and J lost 9 bases, with 15 bases between them. Germline lookup yields CDR1 SNHLY and CDR2 FYNNEI. Here the CDR3 reads CASRPDTELQYF. The CDR3 nucleotides are TGTGCCAGCAGACCCGACACCGAATTGCAGTACTTC. Based on the CDR3 plus reference TRBV2 and TRBJ2-7, the full variable domain is EPEVTQTPSHQVTQMGQEVILRCVPISNHLYFYWYRQILGQKVEFLVSFYNNEISEKSEIFDDQFSVERPDGSNFTLKIRSTKLEDSAMYFCASRPDTELQYFGPGTRLTVT.

The V call is TRBV4-3, the J call TRBJ1-3; D is possibly TRBD1 (6 bases). This CDR3 spans 15 amino acids. V was shortened by 4 bases and J by 4 bases, with 14 bases between the two germline ends. Germline V gene sequence: CDR1 LGHNA, CDR2 YSLEER. DNA for the CDR3: TGCGCCAGCAGCCCAGGTGGGGGGGCAGGAAACACCATATATTTT. Translation: CASSPGGGAGNTIYF.

This clone was seen only once. The chain links TRBV9 to TRBJ2-1, with 11 bases fitting TRBD2. Germline CDR1 and CDR2: SGDLS and YYNGEE. The CDR3 contains 18 residues. Germline trimming cut 0 bases from V and 4 bases from J; bases unmatched to any gene: 9. CDR3 residues: CASSVGPLAGASYNEQFF. In nucleotides, the CDR3 is TGTGCCAGCAGCGTAGGTCCACTAGCGGGGGCTTCGTACAATGAGCAGTTCTTC.

The chain is built from TRBV4-3 and TRBJ1-1; D uncertain. In germline, CDR1 is LGHNA, CDR2 YSLEER. CDR3 size: 18 residues. Between the trimmed V and J ends, which lost 0 bases and 0 bases, there was a span of 17 bases. The DNA for the CDR3 is TGCGCCAGCAGCCAAGATCGGAGGGCCTTCGTTATGAACACTGAAGCTTTCTTT. Its translation is CASSQDRRAFVMNTEAFF.

J is TRBJ2-7 and V is TRBV2; 8 bases are shared with TRBD2. The CDR3 length is 15 residues. Germline assignment: CDR1 SNHLY and CDR2 FYNNEI. The ends lost 6 bases at V and 2 bases at J; junction bases unmatched: 9. The CDR3 protein is CASRLNSGLAYEQYF. The CDR3 nucleotides are TGTGCCAGCAGGCTTAATTCGGGACTAGCCTACGAGCAGTACTTC.

V gene TRBV19 combines with J gene TRBJ1-5; maybe TRBD1 (5 bases). Trimming shortened V by 9 bases and J by 4 bases, and 19 bases separated the two germline ends. CDR3 length: 15 residues. Germline-derived CDR1 and CDR2 are LNHDA and SQIVND (reference sequence). The CDR3 sequence is CASGRSRGRNQPQHF. In DNA form, the CDR3 reads TGTGCCAGCGGGAGATCCCGGGGACGGAATCAGCCCCAGCATTTT.

The chain joins TRBV5-1 to TRBJ1-1; TRBD1 matches 7 bases. Germline CDR1 SGHRS, CDR2 YFSETQ. Losses at the gene ends were 4 bases for V and 1 base for J; bases not matched to a gene: 10. The length of the CDR3 is 16 residues. The CDR3 bases are TGCGCCAGCAGCACGCGGGACAGTGGTTCGAACACTGAAGCTTTCTTT. It yields the protein CASSTRDSGSNTEAFF.

V and J are TRBV15 and TRBJ1-6; D is unresolved. Trimming removed 2 bases from V and 10 bases from J, with 12 bases in between. Germline CDR1 is LNHNV and CDR2 is YYDKDF (reference sequence). This CDR3 comprises 14 residues. DNA of the CDR3: TGTGCCACCAGCAGAAACATGGAGGACTCACCCCTCCACTTT. As protein: CATSRNMEDSPLHF.

This clone was seen a single time. This chain connects TRBV29-1 to TRBJ1-2; D might be TRBD1 (5 bases). Germline CDR1 and CDR2: SQVTM and ANQGSEA. Deletions cut 1 base from V and 2 bases from J, with 11 bases between. This CDR3 has 14 residues. The CDR3 nucleotides are TGCAGCGTTGAAGCCCCTGACAGAAACTATGGCTACACCTTC. It codes for CSVEAPDRNYGYTF.

V usage is TRBV6-1 and J usage is TRBJ2-7, with 10 bases aligning to TRBD1. Germline CDR1 is MNHNS and CDR2 is SASEGT. Trimming removed 1 base from V and 3 bases from J; junction bases left unmatched: 6. The CDR3 covers 16 residues. CDR3 sequence (DNA): TGTGCCAGCAGTGAAGTTCCGGGACAGGGGCACTACGAGCAGTACTTC. This encodes CASSEVPGQGHYEQYF.

The chain uses TRBV5-4 and TRBJ2-2; 8 nucleotides agree with TRBD2. Germline V lookup: CDR1 SGHNT, CDR2 YYREEE (reference sequence). After removal of 5 bases from V and 6 bases from J, the junction contained 9 bases not matched to a gene. This CDR3 is built from 15 residues. CDR3 DNA sequence: TGTGCCAGCAGGCAGCGGGGGCCGGACGCCGGGGAGCTGTTTTTT. The encoded protein is CASRQRGPDAGELFF. The full variable domain, its missing parts supplied by reference TRBV5-4 and TRBJ2-2, is ETGVTQSPTHLIKTRGQQVTLRCSSQSGHNTVSWYQQALGQGPQFIFQYYREEENGRGNFPPRFSGLQFPNYSSELNVNALELDDSALYLCASRQRGPDAGELFFGEGSRLTVL.

The chain employs TRBV3-1 (or the pseudogene TRBV3-2) and TRBJ2-3; 7 nucleotides match TRBD2. The trim removed 0 bases at V and 4 bases at J, leaving 7 bases unmatched. CDR3 length: 16 residues. Germline loops: CDR1 LGHDT, CDR2 YNNKEL (reference sequence). The CDR3 loop is CASSQERLGRADTQYF. The CDR3 bases are TGTGCCAGCAGCCAAGAGCGACTAGGGAGGGCAGATACGCAGTATTTT.

The chain recombines TRBV5-6 with TRBJ1-5; D not certain. Germline CDR1 reads SGHDT; CDR2 reads YYEEEE. The ends were cut back, 4 bases at V and 3 bases at J, with 14 bases in the middle. The CDR3 is 15 amino acids. CDR3 residues: CASSRLRLDNQPQHF. As DNA, the CDR3 is TGTGCCAGCAGCCGTCTCCGGTTAGACAATCAGCCCCAGCATTTT.

The V and J genes are TRBV5-1 and TRBJ2-1, with TRBD2 as a possible D gene (5 bases). The V end lost 7 bases, the J end lost 2 bases, and 13 bases lay between the germline ends. This CDR3 region has 14 residues. The germline V gene encodes CDR1 SGHRS and CDR2 YFSETQ. CDR3 sequence: CASGLAAAYNEQFF. CDR3 DNA: TGCGCCAGCGGCCTAGCTGCGGCCTACAATGAGCAGTTCTTC. The full variable domain, its missing parts supplied by reference TRBV5-1 and TRBJ2-1, is KAGVTQTPRYLIKTRGQQVTLSCSPISGHRSVSWYQQTPGQGLQFLFEYFSETQRNKGNFPGRFSGRQFSNSRSEMNVSTLELGDSALYLCASGLAAAYNEQFFGPGTRLTVL.

The chain uses TRBV7-6 and TRBJ2-7, with D possibly matching TRBD2 (5 bases). The CDR3 runs 19 residues. Trimming left V 0 bases short and J 0 bases short, with 21 bases between. CDR1 is SGHVS, CDR2 FNYEAQ, per germline. The CDR3 sequence is CASSLASGMGSPSSYEQYF. The CDR3 bases are TGTGCCAGCAGCTTAGCGTCGGGGATGGGCAGCCCCAGCTCCTACGAGCAGTACTTC.

The genes are TRBV11-2 and TRBJ1-2; 7 bases agree with TRBD1. The ends lost 0 bases at V and 5 bases at J; junction bases unmatched: 6. CDR3 length: 15 amino acids. Germline CDR1 reads SGHAT; CDR2 reads FQNNGV. The CDR3 loop reads CASSLEWTGLYGYTF. CDR3 DNA sequence: TGTGCCAGCAGCTTAGAGTGGACAGGCCTTTATGGCTACACCTTC.

Only a few counts were recorded for this clone. The chain joins TRBV3-1 (or the pseudogene TRBV3-2) to TRBJ2-2; D is uncertain. Trimming left V 2 bases short and J 7 bases short, with 5 bases between. This CDR3 is built from 12 residues. In germline, CDR1 is LGHDT, CDR2 YNNKEL (reference sequence). CDR3 protein: CASSQTYGELFF. In nucleotides, the CDR3 is TGTGCCAGCAGCCAAACTTACGGGGAGCTGTTTTTT.

V and J are TRBV19 and TRBJ1-2; 8 nucleotides match TRBD1. The J segment lost 2 bases and the V segment lost 1 base, leaving 6 bases of the junction unmatched. Germline V gene lookup returns CDR1 LNHDA and CDR2 SQIVND (reference sequence). CDR3 size: 16 residues. The CDR3 reads CASSIGGYRGNYGYTF. The CDR3 DNA follows: TGTGCCAGTAGTATAGGGGGTTACAGGGGGAACTATGGCTACACCTTC.

V usage is TRBV9 and J usage is TRBJ1-1, with D perhaps matching TRBD1 (6 bases). The CDR3 extends over 14 amino acids. CDR1 is SGDLS, CDR2 YYNGEE, per germline. V lost 4 bases and J lost 4, with 14 bases in between. CDR3 nucleotides: TGTGCCAGCAGCTTACAATTAGGGGGCACTGAAGCTTTCTTT. This translates into CASSLQLGGTEAFF.

The CDR3 bases are TGTGCCAGCAGCTCCTCGGGGGGCTCTGGGACCCAGTACTTC. It yields the protein CASSSSGGSGTQYF. This chain uses TRBV11-2 with TRBJ2-5; a possible D gene is TRBD2 (7 bases). Germline CDR1 SGHAT, CDR2 FQNNGV. The length of the CDR3 is 14 residues. The V end lost 4 bases, the J end lost 7 bases, and 16 bases lay between the germline ends.

The J gene is TRBJ2-1, the V gene TRBV7-2; the D gene is possibly TRBD2 (7 bases). Germline V gene lookup returns CDR1 SGHTA and CDR2 FQGNSA. The CDR3 covers 14 residues. Trimming stripped 0 bases from V and 6 bases from J, with 9 bases between. The CDR3 here is CASSLAGGPNEQFF. The DNA for the CDR3 is TGTGCCAGCAGCTTAGCGGGGGGGCCCAATGAGCAGTTCTTC.

This clone was seen a handful of times. This chain joins TRBV9 and TRBJ2-7, with 8 bases that match TRBD1. With 4 bases clipped from V and 0 bases from J, the junction kept 3 bases outside the gene matches. The CDR3 runs to 14 residues. The germline gives CDR1 SGDLS, CDR2 YYNGEE. CDR3 loop: CASSPQGASYEQYF. The CDR3 bases are TGTGCCAGCAGCCCTCAGGGGGCCTCCTACGAGCAGTACTTC.

The chain is built from TRBV14 and TRBJ2-2; D is possibly TRBD2 (5 bases). The CDR3 has 17 amino acids. Germline CDR1 is SGHDN and CDR2 is FVKESK. Trimming cost V 4 bases and J 6 bases, with 21 bases left between them. CDR3 loop: CASSRLATGSVAGELFF. The CDR3 coding sequence is TGTGCCAGCAGCCGCCTCGCGACGGGGTCGGTGGCCGGGGAGCTGTTTTTT.

The J gene is TRBJ2-3, the V gene TRBV5-1; TRBD2 aligns across 9 bases. The CDR3 is made up of 15 amino acids. Unmatched junction bases numbered 4, after V lost 5 bases and J lost 0 bases. CDR1 and CDR2 (germline): SGHRS, YFSETQ. CDR3 protein: CASRVAGASTDTQYF. CDR3 in DNA: TGCGCCAGCAGGGTAGCGGGGGCTAGCACAGATACGCAGTATTTT.

This chain links TRBV7-8 with TRBJ1-6, with D maybe TRBD1 (5 bases). The V gene lost 4 bases and the J gene lost 4 bases, with 14 bases spanning the gap. The CDR3 has 16 residues. Germline CDR1 reads SGHVS; CDR2 reads FQNEAQ. The CDR3 coding sequence is TGTGCCAGCAGCTCCGATTCGGGACTGTATAATTCACCCCTCCACTTT. Translating it yields CASSSDSGLYNSPLHF.

This clone has only a few counts. The chain links TRBV27 to TRBJ1-2; D ambiguous. The CDR3 contains 14 residues. The germline gives CDR1 MNHEY, CDR2 SMNVEV (reference sequence). V lost 5 bases and J 3 bases, leaving 13 bases between the germline ends. The CDR3: CASSPYGGDYGYTF. The CDR3 DNA is TGTGCCAGCAGTCCCTATGGCGGGGACTATGGCTACACCTTC.

V is TRBV6-6 and J is TRBJ1-5, with TRBD1 as a possible D gene (5 bases). This CDR3 spans 14 amino acids. The germline V and J ends were trimmed by 5 bases and 7 bases, with 15 bases remaining between them. The V gene's germline CDR1 is MNHNY and CDR2 SVGAGI (reference sequence). Here the CDR3 reads CASSASQGGQPQHF. For the CDR3, the DNA is TGTGCCAGCAGTGCCTCGCAGGGCGGCCAGCCCCAGCATTTT.

This chain links TRBV5-4 with TRBJ2-7, with 11 bases lining up with TRBD1. V was pared by 5 bases and J by 2 bases, with 6 bases of the junction left unmatched. This CDR3 region has 15 residues. The germline CDR1 and CDR2 sequences are SGHNT and YYREEE (reference sequence). The CDR3: CASSPGTGGAYEQYF. DNA of the CDR3: TGTGCCAGCAGTCCCGGGACAGGGGGTGCCTACGAGCAGTACTTC.

The chain couples TRBV5-1 to TRBJ2-7; maybe TRBD1 (5 bases). Trimming shortened V by 4 bases and J by 5 bases, and 10 bases separated the two germline ends. Germline CDR1 reads SGHRS; CDR2 reads YFSETQ. The CDR3 sequence is 12 residues long. The CDR3 reads CASSPSGNEQYF. The CDR3 DNA follows: TGCGCCAGCAGCCCATCAGGGAACGAGCAGTACTTC.